This TCR beta chain was sequenced during a study of blood T cell repertoires in COVID-19. Overall study: COVID-19 samples from acute and convalescent phases originated in the United States, Italy and Spain. The analysed material was cDNA or gDNA that came from T cells, B-cell-depleted T cells, or PBMCs.

Study processing details: Reference gene primers were amplified, and this amplification served to estimate nucleated cell counts. Method: immunoSEQ multiplex PCR; TCRdb's copy keeps in-frame clones and lacks some. V and J calls and clone size come straight from that table; D and trimming were deduced from the DNA. Of tens of thousands of clones in the sample, 82% were seen once. Germline V gene data show CDR1 as SGHTA and CDR2 as FQGNSA. The CDR3 is made up of 14 amino acids. The V end was cut by 3 bases, the J end by 1 base, with 9 bases between. The chain is built from TRBV7-2 and TRBJ1-1; D call uncertain. The clonotype originates from a man in his sixties with acute or convalescent COVID-19. The sample was peripheral blood. CDR3 loop: CASSFGRENTEAFF. The CDR3 DNA follows: TGTGCCAGCAGCTTCGGGAGGGAGAACACTGAAGCTTTCTTT.